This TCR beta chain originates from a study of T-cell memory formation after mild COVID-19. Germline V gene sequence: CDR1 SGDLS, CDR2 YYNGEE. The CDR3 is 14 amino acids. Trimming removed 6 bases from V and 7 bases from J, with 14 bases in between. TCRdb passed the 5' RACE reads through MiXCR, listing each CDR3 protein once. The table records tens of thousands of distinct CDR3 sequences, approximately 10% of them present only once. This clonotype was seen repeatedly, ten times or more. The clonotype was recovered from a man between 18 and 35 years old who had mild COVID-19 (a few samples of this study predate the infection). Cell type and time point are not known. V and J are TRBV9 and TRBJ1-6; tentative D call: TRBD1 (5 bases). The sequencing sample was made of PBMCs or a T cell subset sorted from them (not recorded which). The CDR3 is CASTPGLENSPLHF. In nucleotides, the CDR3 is TGTGCCAGCACCCCGGGGCTGGAAAATTCACCCCTCCACTTT.